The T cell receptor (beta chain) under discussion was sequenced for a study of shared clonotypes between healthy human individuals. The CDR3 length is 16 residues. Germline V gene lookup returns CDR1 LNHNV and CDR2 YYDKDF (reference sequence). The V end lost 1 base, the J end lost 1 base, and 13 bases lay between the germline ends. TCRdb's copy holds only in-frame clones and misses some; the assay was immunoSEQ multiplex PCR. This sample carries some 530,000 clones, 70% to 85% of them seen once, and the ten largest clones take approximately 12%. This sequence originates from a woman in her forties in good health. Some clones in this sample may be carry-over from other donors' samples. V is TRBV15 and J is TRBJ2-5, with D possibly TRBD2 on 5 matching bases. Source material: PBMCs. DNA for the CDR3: TGTGCCACCAGCAGAGGGTCGGGATGGGGCCAAGAGACCCAGTACTTC. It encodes CATSRGSGWGQETQYF.